This T cell receptor (beta chain) was profiled in a study of cytomegalovirus exposure and HLA in healthy donors. With regard to this clone: An end of the junction does not agree with germline; a read error may underlie this.

Repertoires were generated with immunoSEQ multiplex PCR, while TCRdb's copy carries only in-frame clones and drops some. The sample has 150,000 to 200,000 clones, 86% seen once. The TCR was taken from a woman between 18 and 30 years old in good health and CMV-seronegative. Sequenced sample: PBMCs.

In nucleotides, the CDR3 is TGTGCCAGCAGCCAAGGTCGCAGGTTTGTCTTC. It encodes CASSQGRRFVF. The V gene is TRBV14, the J gene TRBJ2-7; D gene unclear. The CDR3 length is 11 residues. CDR1 and CDR2 (germline): SGHDN, FVKESK.